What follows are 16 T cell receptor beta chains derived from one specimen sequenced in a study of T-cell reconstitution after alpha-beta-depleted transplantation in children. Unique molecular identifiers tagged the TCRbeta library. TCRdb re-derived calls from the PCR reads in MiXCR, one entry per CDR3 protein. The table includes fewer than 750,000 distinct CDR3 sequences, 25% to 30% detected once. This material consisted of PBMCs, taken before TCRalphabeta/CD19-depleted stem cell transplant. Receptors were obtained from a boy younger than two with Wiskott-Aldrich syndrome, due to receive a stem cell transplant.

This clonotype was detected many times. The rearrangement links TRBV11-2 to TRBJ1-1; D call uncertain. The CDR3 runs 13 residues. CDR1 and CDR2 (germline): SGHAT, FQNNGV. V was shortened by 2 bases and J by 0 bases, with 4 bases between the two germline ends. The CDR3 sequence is CASSLKVNTEAFF. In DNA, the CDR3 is TGTGCCAGCAGCTTAAAGGTGAACACTGAAGCTTTCTTT.

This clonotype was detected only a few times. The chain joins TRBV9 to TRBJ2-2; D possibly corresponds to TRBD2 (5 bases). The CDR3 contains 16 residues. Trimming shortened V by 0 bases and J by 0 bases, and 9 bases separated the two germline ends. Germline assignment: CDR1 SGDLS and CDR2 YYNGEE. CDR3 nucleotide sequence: TGTGCCAGCAGCGTAGAGGCGGGCGCGAACACCGGGGAGCTGTTTTTT. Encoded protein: CASSVEAGANTGELFF.

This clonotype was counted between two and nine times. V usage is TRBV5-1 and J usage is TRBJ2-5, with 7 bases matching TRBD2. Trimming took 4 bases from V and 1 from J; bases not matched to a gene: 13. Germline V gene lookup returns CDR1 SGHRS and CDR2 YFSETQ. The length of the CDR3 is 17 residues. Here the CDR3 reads CASSVVYDGRFQETQYF. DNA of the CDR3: TGCGCCAGCAGCGTAGTCTACGACGGGAGGTTCCAAGAGACCCAGTACTTC.

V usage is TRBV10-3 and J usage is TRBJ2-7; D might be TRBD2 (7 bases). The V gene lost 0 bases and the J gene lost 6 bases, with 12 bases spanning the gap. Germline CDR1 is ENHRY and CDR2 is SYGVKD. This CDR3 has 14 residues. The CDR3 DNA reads TGTGCCATCAGTGAGTCTGTGGGAGGGGGCGAGCAGTACTTC. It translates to CAISESVGGGEQYF.

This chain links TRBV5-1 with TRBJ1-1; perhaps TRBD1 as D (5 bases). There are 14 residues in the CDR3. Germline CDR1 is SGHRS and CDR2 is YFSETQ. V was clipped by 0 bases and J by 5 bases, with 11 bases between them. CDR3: CASSLGGMYTEAFF. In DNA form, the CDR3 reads TGCGCCAGCAGCTTGGGGGGGATGTATACTGAAGCTTTCTTT.

DNA for the CDR3: TGTGCCAGTAGTAATCCAGCGGGAGGGCCTGGCAATGAGCAGTTCTTC. It codes for CASSNPAGGPGNEQFF. The gene calls are TRBV19 and TRBJ2-1; 10 bases are a match to TRBD2. The germline V gene encodes CDR1 LNHDA and CDR2 SQIVND (reference sequence). This CDR3 comprises 16 residues. V lost 4 bases and J lost 6; bases outside the gene matches: 9.

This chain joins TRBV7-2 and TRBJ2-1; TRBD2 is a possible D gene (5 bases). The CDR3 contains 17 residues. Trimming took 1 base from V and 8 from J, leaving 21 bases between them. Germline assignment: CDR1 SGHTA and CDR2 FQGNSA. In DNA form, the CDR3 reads TGTGCCAGCAGCTTAGTTGAGGGAGTTTGGGGTTCGGATGAGCAGTTCTTC. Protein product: CASSLVEGVWGSDEQFF.

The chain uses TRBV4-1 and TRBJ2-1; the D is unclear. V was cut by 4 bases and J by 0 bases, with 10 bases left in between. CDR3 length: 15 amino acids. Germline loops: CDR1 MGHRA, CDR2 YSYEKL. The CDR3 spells CASSRGPLSYNEQFF. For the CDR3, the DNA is TGCGCCAGCAGCCGAGGACCCCTCTCCTACAATGAGCAGTTCTTC.

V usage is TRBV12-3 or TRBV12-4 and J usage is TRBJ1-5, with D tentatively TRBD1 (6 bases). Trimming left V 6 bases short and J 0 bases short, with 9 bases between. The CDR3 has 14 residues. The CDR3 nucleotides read TGTGCCAGCAGCGACAGGTATAGCAATCAGCCCCAGCATTTT. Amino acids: CASSDRYSNQPQHF.

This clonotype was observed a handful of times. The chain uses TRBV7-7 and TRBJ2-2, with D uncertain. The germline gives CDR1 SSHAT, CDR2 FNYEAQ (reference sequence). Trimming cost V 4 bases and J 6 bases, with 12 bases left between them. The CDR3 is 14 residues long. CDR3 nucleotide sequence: TGTGCCAGCAGCTCCGGTCCTACCCCCGGGGAGCTGTTTTTT. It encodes CASSSGPTPGELFF. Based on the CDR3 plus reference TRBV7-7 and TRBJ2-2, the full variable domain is GAGVSQSPRYKVTKRGQDVTLRCDPISSHATLYWYQQALGQGPEFLTYFNYEAQPDKSGLPSDRFSAERPEGSISTLTIQRTEQRDSAMYRCASSSGPTPGELFFGEGSRLTVL.

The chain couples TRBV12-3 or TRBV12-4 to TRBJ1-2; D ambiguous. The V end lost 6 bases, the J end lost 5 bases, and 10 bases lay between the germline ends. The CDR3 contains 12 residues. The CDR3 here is CASRKPGYGYTF. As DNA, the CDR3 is TGTGCCAGCAGAAAGCCAGGTTATGGCTACACCTTC.

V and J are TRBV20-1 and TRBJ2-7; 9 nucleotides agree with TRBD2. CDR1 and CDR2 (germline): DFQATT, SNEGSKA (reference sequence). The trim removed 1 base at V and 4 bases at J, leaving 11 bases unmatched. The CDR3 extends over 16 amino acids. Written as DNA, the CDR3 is TGCAGTGCTAGAGCCCAACCTAGCGGGACTTATTACGAGCAGTACTTC. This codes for CSARAQPSGTYYEQYF.

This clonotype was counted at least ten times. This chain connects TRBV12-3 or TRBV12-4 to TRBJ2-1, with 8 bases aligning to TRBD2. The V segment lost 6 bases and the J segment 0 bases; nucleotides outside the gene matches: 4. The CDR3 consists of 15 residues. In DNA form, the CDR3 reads TGTGCCAGCAGCACCAGCGGGAGCTCCTACAATGAGCAGTTCTTC. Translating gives CASSTSGSSYNEQFF.

The CDR3 nucleotides read TGTGCCAGCAGCGGGACAGGGCAGAACACCGGGGAGCTGTTTTTT. As protein: CASSGTGQNTGELFF. V and J are TRBV2 and TRBJ2-2, with 9 bases matching TRBD1. The V and J ends lost 6 bases and 1 base, in that order; junction bases with no gene match: 3. The CDR3 runs 15 residues. Germline-derived CDR1 and CDR2 are SNHLY and FYNNEI. The whole variable domain, filled in from reference TRBV2 and TRBJ2-2, reads EPEVTQTPSHQVTQMGQEVILRCVPISNHLYFYWYRQILGQKVEFLVSFYNNEISEKSEIFDDQFSVERPDGSNFTLKIRSTKLEDSAMYFCASSGTGQNTGELFFGEGSRLTVL.

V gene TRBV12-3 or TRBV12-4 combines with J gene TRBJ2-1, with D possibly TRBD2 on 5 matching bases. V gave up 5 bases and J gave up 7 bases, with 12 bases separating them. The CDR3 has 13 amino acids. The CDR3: CASSPWRANEQFF. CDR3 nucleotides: TGTGCCAGCAGTCCTTGGCGGGCGAATGAGCAGTTCTTC.

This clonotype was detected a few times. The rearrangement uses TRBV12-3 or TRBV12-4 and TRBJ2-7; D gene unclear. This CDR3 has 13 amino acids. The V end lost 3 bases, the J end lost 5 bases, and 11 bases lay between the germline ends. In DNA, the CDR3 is TGTGCCAGCAGTTTGGTGTTAAGGGACGAGCAGTACTTC. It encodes CASSLVLRDEQYF.